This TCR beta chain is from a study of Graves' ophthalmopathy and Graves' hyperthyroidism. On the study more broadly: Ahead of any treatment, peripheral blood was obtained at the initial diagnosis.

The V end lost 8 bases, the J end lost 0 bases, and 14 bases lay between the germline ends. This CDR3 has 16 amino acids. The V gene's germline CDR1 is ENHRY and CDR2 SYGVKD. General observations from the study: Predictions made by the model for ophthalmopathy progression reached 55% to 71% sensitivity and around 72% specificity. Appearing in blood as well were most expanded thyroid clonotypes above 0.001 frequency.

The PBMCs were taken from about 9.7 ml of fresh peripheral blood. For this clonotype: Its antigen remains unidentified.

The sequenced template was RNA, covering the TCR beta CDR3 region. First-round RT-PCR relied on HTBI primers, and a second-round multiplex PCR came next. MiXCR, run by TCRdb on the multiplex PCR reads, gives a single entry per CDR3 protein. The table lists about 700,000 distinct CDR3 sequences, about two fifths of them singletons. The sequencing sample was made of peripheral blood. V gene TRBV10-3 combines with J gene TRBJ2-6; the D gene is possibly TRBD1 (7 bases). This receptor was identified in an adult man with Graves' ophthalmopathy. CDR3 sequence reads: CAIGGTADSGANVLTF. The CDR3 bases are TGTGCCATCGGGGGGACAGCAGACTCTGGGGCCAACGTCCTGACTTTC.